Reported below is one TCR beta chain. Germline CDR1 reads SGHKS; CDR2 reads YYEKEE (reference sequence). The CDR3 has 15 amino acids. Trimming at V came to 4 bases and at J to 0 bases, leaving 2 bases not matched to a gene. The data derive from a study of control samples from healthy donors and cancer patients. Assay used: immunoSEQ multiplex PCR; TCRdb lists only in-frame clones, some missing. Of 95,000 to 100,000 clones listed, around 89% are singletons. The sample was blood. The chain combines TRBV5-5 with TRBJ2-1; TRBD2 matches at 9 bases. The sequence was obtained from a man aged 25 to 40 in good health. CDR3 residues: CASSHSGSSYNEQFF. As DNA, the CDR3 is TGTGCCAGCAGCCATAGCGGGAGCTCCTACAATGAGCAGTTCTTC.